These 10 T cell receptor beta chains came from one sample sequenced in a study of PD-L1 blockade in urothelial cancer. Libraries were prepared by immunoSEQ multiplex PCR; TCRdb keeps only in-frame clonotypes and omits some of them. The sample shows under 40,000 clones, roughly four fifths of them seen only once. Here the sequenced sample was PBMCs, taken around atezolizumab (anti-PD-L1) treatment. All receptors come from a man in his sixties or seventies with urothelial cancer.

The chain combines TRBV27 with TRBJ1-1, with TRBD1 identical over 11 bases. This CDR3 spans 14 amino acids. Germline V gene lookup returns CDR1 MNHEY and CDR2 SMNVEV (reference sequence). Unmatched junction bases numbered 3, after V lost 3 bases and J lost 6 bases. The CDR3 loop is CASSFGGQGAEAFF. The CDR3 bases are TGTGCCAGCAGTTTTGGGGGACAGGGGGCTGAAGCTTTCTTT.

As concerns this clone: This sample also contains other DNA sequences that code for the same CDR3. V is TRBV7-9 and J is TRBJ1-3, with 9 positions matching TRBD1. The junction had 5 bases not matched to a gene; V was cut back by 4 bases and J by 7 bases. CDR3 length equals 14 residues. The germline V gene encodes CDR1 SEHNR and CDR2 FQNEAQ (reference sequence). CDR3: CASSSDRGRNTIYF. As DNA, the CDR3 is TGTGCCAGCAGCTCGGACAGGGGACGGAACACCATATATTTT.

The CDR3, as DNA: TGCACCGTGGCAGGTGGGGAGACCCAGTACTTC. Protein: CTVAGGETQYF. This chain uses TRBV20-1 with TRBJ2-5; D is ambiguous. Per germline, CDR1 DFQATT and CDR2 SNEGSKA (reference sequence). The CDR3 extends over 11 amino acids.

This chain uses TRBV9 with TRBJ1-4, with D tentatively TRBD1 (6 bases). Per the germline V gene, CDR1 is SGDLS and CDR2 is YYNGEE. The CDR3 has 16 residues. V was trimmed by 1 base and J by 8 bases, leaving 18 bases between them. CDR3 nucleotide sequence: TGTGCCAGCAGCGTAAGAAAGGACAGCCTTATCGAAAAACTGTTTTTT. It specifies CASSVRKDSLIEKLFF.

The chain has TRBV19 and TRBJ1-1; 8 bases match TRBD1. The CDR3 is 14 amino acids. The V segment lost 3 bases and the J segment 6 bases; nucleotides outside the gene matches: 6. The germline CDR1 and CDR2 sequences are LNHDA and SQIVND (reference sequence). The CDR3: CASSIQGAKAEAFF. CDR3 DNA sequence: TGTGCCAGTAGTATCCAGGGGGCGAAAGCTGAAGCTTTCTTT. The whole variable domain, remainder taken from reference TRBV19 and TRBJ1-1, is DGGITQSPKYLFRKEGQNVTLSCEQNLNHDAMYWYRQDPGQGLRLIYYSQIVNDFQKGDIAEGYSVSREKKESFPLTVTSAQKNPTAFYLCASSIQGAKAEAFFGQGTRLTVV.

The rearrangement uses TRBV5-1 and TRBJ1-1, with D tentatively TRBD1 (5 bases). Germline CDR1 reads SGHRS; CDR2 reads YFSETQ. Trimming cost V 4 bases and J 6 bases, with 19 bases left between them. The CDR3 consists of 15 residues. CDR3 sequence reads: CASSLAMGGAPEAFF. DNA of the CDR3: TGCGCCAGCAGCCTAGCGATGGGAGGGGCCCCTGAAGCTTTCTTT.

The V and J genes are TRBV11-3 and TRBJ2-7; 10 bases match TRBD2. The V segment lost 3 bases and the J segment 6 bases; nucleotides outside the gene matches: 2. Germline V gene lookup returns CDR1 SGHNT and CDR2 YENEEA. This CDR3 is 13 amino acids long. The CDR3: CASSLGLAREQYF. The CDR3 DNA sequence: TGTGCCAGCAGCTTGGGACTAGCGCGCGAGCAGTACTTC.

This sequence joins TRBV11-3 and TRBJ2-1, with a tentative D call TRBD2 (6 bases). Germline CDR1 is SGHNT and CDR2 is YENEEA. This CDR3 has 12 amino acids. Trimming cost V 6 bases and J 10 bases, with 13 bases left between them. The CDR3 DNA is TGTGCCAGCAGAAAGGAGGGTGGCGAGCAGTTCTTC. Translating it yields CASRKEGGEQFF.

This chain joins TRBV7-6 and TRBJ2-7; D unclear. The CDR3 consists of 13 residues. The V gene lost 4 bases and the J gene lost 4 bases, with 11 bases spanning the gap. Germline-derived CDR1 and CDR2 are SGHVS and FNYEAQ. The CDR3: CASSSSSGYEQYF. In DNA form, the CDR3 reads TGTGCCAGCAGCTCTTCATCCGGGTACGAGCAGTACTTC.

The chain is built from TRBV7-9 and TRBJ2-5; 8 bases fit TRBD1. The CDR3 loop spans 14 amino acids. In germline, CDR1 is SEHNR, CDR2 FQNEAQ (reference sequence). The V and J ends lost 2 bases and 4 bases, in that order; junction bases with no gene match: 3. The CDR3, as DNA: TGTGCCAGCAGCTTATTTACAGGGGGAGAGACCCAGTACTTC. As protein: CASSLFTGGETQYF.